The 23 T cell receptor beta chains presented below share a single source sample, sequenced in a study of a mutant IDH1 vaccine in newly diagnosed glioma. Sample time point: week 11, during vaccination. Each dose of the vaccine consisted of 300 ug of mutant IDH1 20-mer peptide, with topical imiquimod. The assay was immunoSEQ multiplex PCR, and TCRdb's table has in-frame clones only and misses some. The sample carries about 32,000 clones, roughly 78% recorded once. Their cognate antigens are unknown. This specimen consisted of PBMCs, obtained from a glioma patient whose treatment included an IDH1 peptide vaccine. The receptors here all came from a man aged 25 to 40 with glioma.

About this clone itself: Its ends do not fully match the called genes, so a read error is possible. J is TRBJ2-2 and V is TRBV6-5, with TRBD2 matching 8 bases. The CDR3 runs 15 residues. Germline V lookup: CDR1 MNHEY, CDR2 SVGAGI. The CDR3 spells CASSYGREVGGELFF. CDR3 bases: TGTGCCAGTAGTTACGGGCGGGAGGTTGGCGGGGAGCTGTTTTTT.

This sequence joins TRBV29-1 and TRBJ1-1, with 7 bases that match TRBD1. The CDR3 has 13 amino acids. CDR1 SQVTM and CDR2 ANQGSEA come from the germline V gene. V lost 7 bases, J lost 5 bases, and 10 bases stayed unmatched. As DNA, the CDR3 is TGCAGCGCTACGAACCAGGGGGGAACTGAAGCTTTCTTT. It encodes CSATNQGGTEAFF.

This chain connects TRBV5-4 to TRBJ2-5, with a tentative D call TRBD1 (5 bases). TRBJ2-7 explains the end of the DNA better; the J call may be wrong. The germline gives CDR1 SGHNT, CDR2 YYREEE (reference sequence). The CDR3 covers 13 residues. The CDR3 coding sequence is TGTGCCAGCAGCTTGCAGGGCTCCTACGAGCAGTACTTC. It specifies CASSLQGSYEQYF.

The rearrangement joins TRBV28 to TRBJ1-5; 8 nucleotides match TRBD1. J was trimmed by 0 bases and V by 6 bases; bases with no gene match: 4. Germline CDR1 MDHEN, CDR2 SYDVKM. The CDR3 is 15 residues long. The CDR3 region has the DNA TGTGCCAGCAGGCCCCAGGGGGCTAGCAATCAGCCCCAGCATTTT. This translates into CASRPQGASNQPQHF.

This clone appeared once. The genes are TRBV1 and TRBJ2-1. TRBV1 is noted as a pseudogene. This CDR3 region has 15 residues. CDR3: CTSSQWGSSYNEQFF. The CDR3 DNA follows: TGCACCAGCAGCCAATGGGGGAGCTCCTACAATGAGCAGTTCTTC.

The chain recombines TRBV5-4 with TRBJ1-6; maybe TRBD1 (6 bases). Trimming cost V 5 bases and J 6 bases, with 15 bases left between them. The CDR3 consists of 15 residues. CDR1 SGHNT and CDR2 YYREEE come from the germline V gene (reference sequence). The CDR3 reads CASRGAGDPNSPLHF. CDR3 bases: TGTGCCAGCAGGGGGGCTGGGGACCCTAATTCACCCCTCCACTTT.

This chain joins TRBV6-5 and TRBJ1-5; 8 positions match TRBD1. After removal of 2 bases from V and 4 bases from J, the junction contained 4 bases not matched to a gene. Germline CDR1 and CDR2: MNHEY and SVGAGI. The length of the CDR3 is 15 residues. For the CDR3, the DNA is TGTGCCAGCAGTTACGGGACAGGCGCTAATCAGCCCCAGCATTTT. Amino acids: CASSYGTGANQPQHF.

The chain links TRBV30 to TRBJ1-1, with D tentatively TRBD1 (6 bases). In germline, CDR1 is GTSNPN, CDR2 SVGIG (reference sequence). V lost 4 bases, J lost 2 bases, and 17 bases lay in between. CDR3 size: 15 residues. CDR3 sequence: CAWNGLAGDNTEAFF. CDR3 coding DNA: TGTGCCTGGAACGGGTTGGCAGGGGACAACACTGAAGCTTTCTTT.

V gene TRBV5-6 combines with J gene TRBJ1-2; 7 positions match TRBD1. Germline CDR1 and CDR2: SGHDT and YYEEEE. The CDR3 spans 13 residues. V was clipped by 5 bases and J by 6 bases; unmatched bases: 7. For the CDR3, the DNA is TGTGCCAGCAGACCGACAGGGAGTGATGGCTACACCTTC. Translated: CASRPTGSDGYTF.

This clone has only one observation. The V call is TRBV4-1, the J call TRBJ2-2; 8 bases line up with TRBD1. The CDR3 sequence is 14 residues long. Germline lookup yields CDR1 MGHRA and CDR2 YSYEKL. The ends lost 2 bases at V and 6 bases at J; junction bases unmatched: 2. The CDR3 region has the DNA TGCGCCAGCAGCCAAAGGACAGGGTCCGGGGAGCTGTTTTTT. It translates to CASSQRTGSGELFF.

Notes on this clone: In the same sample, other DNA sequences code for this CDR3. This chain links TRBV19 with TRBJ1-4; D is uncertain. Germline V lookup: CDR1 LNHDA, CDR2 SQIVND (reference sequence). The CDR3 consists of 12 residues. V gave up 1 base and J gave up 8 bases, with 5 bases separating them. The CDR3 DNA reads as TGTGCCAGTAGTATAGGGATAGAAAAACTGTTTTTT. It translates to CASSIGIEKLFF. Supplemented by reference TRBV19 and TRBJ1-4, the full variable domain reads DGGITQSPKYLFRKEGQNVTLSCEQNLNHDAMYWYRQDPGQGLRLIYYSQIVNDFQKGDIAEGYSVSREKKESFPLTVTSAQKNPTAFYLCASSIGIEKLFFGSGTQLSVL.

The chain has TRBV5-1 and TRBJ1-1, with unresolved D. V was cut by 0 bases and J by 3 bases, with 6 bases left in between. This CDR3 has 13 residues. The germline V gene encodes CDR1 SGHRS and CDR2 YFSETQ. This CDR3 is CASSLEADTEAFF. DNA for the CDR3: TGCGCCAGCAGCTTGGAAGCGGACACTGAAGCTTTCTTT.

The chain recombines TRBV6-4 with TRBJ2-1, with TRBD2 matching over 8 bases. The CDR3 is 15 residues long. The J segment lost 4 bases and the V segment lost 2 bases, leaving 4 bases of the junction unmatched. CDR1 is MRHNA and CDR2 is SNTAGT in the germline V gene. CDR3 coding DNA: TGTGCCAGCAGTGACGAAACTAGCGGATACAATGAGCAGTTCTTC. As protein: CASSDETSGYNEQFF.

V and J are TRBV4-1 and TRBJ2-7; TRBD1 is a possible D gene (6 bases). Germline CDR1 is MGHRA and CDR2 is YSYEKL. This CDR3 spans 15 amino acids. Trimming removed 1 base at V and 2 bases at J, with 12 bases between. As DNA, the CDR3 is TGCGCCAGCAGCCAAGTGACAGGATCGACCTACGAGCAGTACTTC. This codes for CASSQVTGSTYEQYF.

This clone appeared a few times. V and J are TRBV19 and TRBJ1-2; 7 nucleotides match TRBD1. This CDR3 contains 15 residues. With V trimmed by 5 bases and J by 2 bases, 8 bases remained unmatched. The V gene's germline CDR1 is LNHDA and CDR2 SQIVND (reference sequence). CDR3 coding DNA: TGTGCCAGTAGTCCCCAGGGGGGGGCCAACTATGGCTACACCTTC. Protein sequence: CASSPQGGANYGYTF. The full variable domain, completed using reference TRBV19 and TRBJ1-2, is DGGITQSPKYLFRKEGQNVTLSCEQNLNHDAMYWYRQDPGQGLRLIYYSQIVNDFQKGDIAEGYSVSREKKESFPLTVTSAQKNPTAFYLCASSPQGGANYGYTFGSGTRLTVV.

This clone was found a few times. This rearrangement joins TRBV18 to TRBJ1-1; the match to TRBD1 covers 8 bases. The CDR3 covers 15 residues. The V segment lost 3 bases and the J segment 4 bases; nucleotides outside the gene matches: 7. The germline V gene encodes CDR1 KGHSH and CDR2 LQKENI. The CDR3 sequence is CASSPQEGQGTEAFF. The DNA of the CDR3 is TGTGCCAGCTCACCCCAGGAAGGACAGGGCACTGAAGCTTTCTTT.

V gene TRBV13 combines with J gene TRBJ1-5; possible D gene TRBD1, 5 bases. Trimming cost V 6 bases and J 6 bases, with 9 bases left between them. Germline V gives CDR1 PRHDT, CDR2 FYEKMQ (reference sequence). The CDR3 sequence is 12 residues long. DNA of the CDR3: TGTGCCAGCAGTCGAGGGGTTCAGCCCCAGCATTTT. Translation: CASSRGVQPQHF.

This chain connects TRBV7-8 to TRBJ1-6; the D gene is possibly TRBD1 (5 bases). CDR1 and CDR2 from the germline V gene are SGHVS and FQNEAQ. This CDR3 is 15 amino acids long. V lost 4 bases to trimming and J lost 7 bases, with 14 bases between them. CDR3 residues: CASSSRDGNNSPLHF. The CDR3 DNA follows: TGTGCCAGCAGCTCCCGGGACGGTAACAATTCACCCCTCCACTTT.

This clone was observed a single time. The genes are TRBV28 and TRBJ2-7; the match to TRBD2 covers 12 bases. V trimming: 1 base; J trimming: 4 bases; junction bases outside the gene matches: 5. Germline V CDR1 and CDR2: MDHEN, SYDVKM. The CDR3 covers 16 residues. The CDR3 nucleotides read TGTGCCAGCAGTTTATTGACTAGCGGGAGCTTGTACGAGCAGTACTTC. This codes for CASSLLTSGSLYEQYF.

V is TRBV2 and J is TRBJ2-5; D is perhaps TRBD1 (6 bases). The CDR3 consists of 14 residues. V lost 7 bases, J lost 5 bases, and 17 bases lay in between. Germline values: CDR1 SNHLY, CDR2 FYNNEI. CDR3: CASTLGGGRETQYF. CDR3 sequence (DNA): TGTGCCAGCACCCTTGGTGGGGGCCGGGAGACCCAGTACTTC. Full variable domain (rest looked up from reference TRBV2 and TRBJ2-5): EPEVTQTPSHQVTQMGQEVILRCVPISNHLYFYWYRQILGQKVEFLVSFYNNEISEKSEIFDDQFSVERPDGSNFTLKIRSTKLEDSAMYFCASTLGGGRETQYFGPGTRLLVL.

CDR3 nucleotide sequence: TGTGCCAGCAGCTGGCTCACATCGAACACTGAAGCTTTCTTT. Residues: CASSWLTSNTEAFF. The gene calls are TRBV5-5 and TRBJ1-1; D call uncertain. The ends were cut back, 3 bases at V and 1 base at J, with 10 bases in the middle. Germline values: CDR1 SGHKS, CDR2 YYEKEE (reference sequence). The CDR3 length is 14 residues.

This clone showed up just once. Other nucleotide sequences from this sample produce the same CDR3. The rearrangement links TRBV5-6 to TRBJ2-2, with D perhaps being TRBD1 or TRBD2 (5 bases each). The CDR3 has 15 amino acids. The germline V and J ends were trimmed by 0 bases and 3 bases, with 9 bases remaining between them. Germline V gene lookup returns CDR1 SGHDT and CDR2 YYEEEE. Here the CDR3 reads CASSLVQGDTGELFF. The CDR3, as DNA: TGTGCCAGCAGCTTGGTTCAGGGAGACACCGGGGAGCTGTTTTTT.

Here the CDR3 reads CAWSLGQGRAYGYTF. The DNA for the CDR3 is TGTGCCTGGAGTCTAGGACAGGGGAGGGCCTATGGCTACACCTTC. The chain employs TRBV30 and TRBJ1-2; 9 bases are shared with TRBD1. V was clipped by 2 bases and J by 4 bases; unmatched bases: 8. The CDR3 spans 15 residues. Germline V gives CDR1 GTSNPN, CDR2 SVGIG (reference sequence). Full variable domain (missing parts from reference TRBV30 and TRBJ1-2): SQTIHQWPATLVQPVGSPLSLECTVEGTSNPNLYWYRQAAGRGLQLLFYSVGIGQISSEVPQNLSASRPQDRQFILSSKKLLLSDSGFYLCAWSLGQGRAYGYTFGSGTRLTVV.